The 10 T cell receptor beta chains below come from one sample, sequenced in a study of beta chain features in type 1 diabetes. Every bit of the isolated RNA underwent reverse transcription, so sequencing read expressed TCRB transcripts. Produced via immunoSEQ multiplex PCR; TCRdb's table is partial and in-frame only. In the table there are about 650,000 clones, around 11% of which are singletons. Findings and caveats of the study: A moderate, significant TCRB CDR3 shortening appeared in type 1 diabetes across four CD4+ subsets.

These TCRs' antigens remain unknown. The sequenced sample consisted of naive CD4+ T cells from blood. Every receptor here comes from a man aged 30 to 39 with type 1 diabetes.

The sample holds a few counts of this clone. CDR3 loop: CASSPVSIDEQFF. In nucleotides, the CDR3 is TGTGCCAGCAGCCCGGTTTCGATCGATGAGCAGTTCTTC. The chain employs TRBV11-2 and TRBJ2-1; no clear D. The CDR3 extends over 13 amino acids. V lost 5 bases and J 8 bases, leaving 13 bases between the germline ends. From germline, CDR1 is SGHAT and CDR2 FQNNGV.

The table lists this clone with a few counts. The chain carries TRBV5-1 and TRBJ1-2; D unresolved. Trimming stripped 0 bases from V and 2 bases from J, with 11 bases between. Germline V gene sequence: CDR1 SGHRS, CDR2 YFSETQ. The CDR3 runs to 15 residues. CDR3 residues: CASSLGTQQNYGYTF. CDR3 bases: TGCGCCAGCAGCTTGGGTACCCAGCAGAACTATGGCTACACCTTC.

This clone has only a few counts. The chain is built from TRBV6-1 and TRBJ2-6; 8 bases map to TRBD1. Germline V lookup: CDR1 MNHNS, CDR2 SASEGT. Unmatched junction bases numbered 16, after V lost 2 bases and J lost 4 bases. This CDR3 has 20 amino acids. The CDR3 DNA sequence: TGTGCCAGCAGTGAATACCGACAGGGGCGCCCCCTCGTCGGGGCCAACGTCCTGACTTTC. This encodes CASSEYRQGRPLVGANVLTF.

This clone was seen more than once but under ten times. This sequence joins TRBV5-4 and TRBJ1-1; TRBD1 matches 7 bases. CDR1 and CDR2 (germline): SGHNT, YYREEE (reference sequence). This CDR3 region has 14 residues. V was pared by 4 bases and J by 4 bases, with 7 bases of the junction left unmatched. The CDR3 spells CASSPDRAGTEAFF. CDR3 DNA sequence: TGTGCCAGCAGCCCTGACAGGGCGGGCACTGAAGCTTTCTTT.

This chain links TRBV28 with TRBJ1-2; 8 bases agree with TRBD1. J gave up 3 bases and V 5 bases, and 2 bases lay outside the gene matches. This CDR3 is 13 amino acids long. CDR1 is MDHEN, CDR2 SYDVKM, per germline. CDR3 sequence: CASSAGQDYGYTF. The CDR3 bases are TGTGCCAGCAGTGCGGGACAGGACTATGGCTACACCTTC.

J is TRBJ1-3 and V is TRBV7-2; 10 bases line up with TRBD1. CDR1 and CDR2 (germline): SGHTA, FQGNSA. The CDR3 runs 17 residues. With V trimmed by 3 bases and J by 4 bases, 9 bases remained unmatched. The CDR3 sequence is CASSLSTGTGVGNTIYF. In nucleotides, the CDR3 is TGTGCCAGCAGCTTGTCCACCGGGACAGGGGTAGGAAACACCATATATTTT.

The chain employs TRBV7-2 and TRBJ2-1; D gene uncertain. The V end lost 3 bases, the J end lost 10 bases, and 16 bases lay between the germline ends. Germline values: CDR1 SGHTA, CDR2 FQGNSA. This CDR3 spans 14 amino acids. Written as DNA, the CDR3 is TGTGCCAGCAGCTTGAATAGCCCCCTACGGGAGCAGTTCTTC. Its protein is CASSLNSPLREQFF.

This chain joins TRBV20-1 and TRBJ2-1; the D is unclear. The length of the CDR3 is 11 residues. V gave up 2 bases and J gave up 6 bases, with 5 bases separating them. The germline V gene encodes CDR1 DFQATT and CDR2 SNEGSKA (reference sequence). The chain's CDR3 is CSARLINEQFF. CDR3 bases: TGCAGTGCTAGACTGATCAATGAGCAGTTCTTC.

In its sample, this clone was seen a few times. The chain has TRBV5-1 and TRBJ1-1, with unresolved D. CDR3 length: 13 residues. V was trimmed by 5 bases and J by 0 bases, leaving 8 bases between them. From germline, CDR1 is SGHRS and CDR2 YFSETQ. This CDR3 reads CASSLTVNTEAFF. The CDR3 DNA reads TGCGCCAGCAGTTTAACAGTGAACACTGAAGCTTTCTTT. Full variable domain (missing parts from reference TRBV5-1 and TRBJ1-1): KAGVTQTPRYLIKTRGQQVTLSCSPISGHRSVSWYQQTPGQGLQFLFEYFSETQRNKGNFPGRFSGRQFSNSRSEMNVSTLELGDSALYLCASSLTVNTEAFFGQGTRLTVV.

The CDR3 region is CASSLGPGGKEQFF. Written as DNA, the CDR3 is TGTGCCAGCAGCTTAGGACCAGGGGGTAAAGAGCAGTTCTTC. J is TRBJ2-1 and V is TRBV7-2; 7 nucleotides align to TRBD1. The CDR3 has 14 amino acids. Germline V CDR1 and CDR2: SGHTA, FQGNSA. Trimming took 1 base from V and 10 from J; bases not matched to a gene: 7.